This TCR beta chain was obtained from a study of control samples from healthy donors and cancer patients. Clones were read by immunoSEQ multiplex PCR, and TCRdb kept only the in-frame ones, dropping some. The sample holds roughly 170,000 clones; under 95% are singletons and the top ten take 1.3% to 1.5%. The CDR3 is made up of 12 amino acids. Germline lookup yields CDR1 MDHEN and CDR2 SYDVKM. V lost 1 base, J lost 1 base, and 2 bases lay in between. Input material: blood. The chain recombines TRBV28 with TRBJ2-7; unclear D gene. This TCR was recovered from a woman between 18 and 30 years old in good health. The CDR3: CASSLYSYEQYF. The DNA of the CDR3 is TGTGCCAGCAGTTTATATTCCTACGAGCAGTACTTC.